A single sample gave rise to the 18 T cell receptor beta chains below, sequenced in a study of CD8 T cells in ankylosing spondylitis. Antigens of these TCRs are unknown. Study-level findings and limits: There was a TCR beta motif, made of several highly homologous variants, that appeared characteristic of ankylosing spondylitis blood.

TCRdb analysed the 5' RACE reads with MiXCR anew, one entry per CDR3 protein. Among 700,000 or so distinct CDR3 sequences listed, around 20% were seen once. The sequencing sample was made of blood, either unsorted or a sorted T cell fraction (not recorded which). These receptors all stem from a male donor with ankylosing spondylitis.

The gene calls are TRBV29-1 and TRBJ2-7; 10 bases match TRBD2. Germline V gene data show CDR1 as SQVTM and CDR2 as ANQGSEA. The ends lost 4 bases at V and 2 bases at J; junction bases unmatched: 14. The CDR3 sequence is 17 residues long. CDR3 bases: TGCAGCGTTGTGGGCAGGGCCCTAGCGGGAGACCCCTACGAGCAGTACTTC. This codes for CSVVGRALAGDPYEQYF.

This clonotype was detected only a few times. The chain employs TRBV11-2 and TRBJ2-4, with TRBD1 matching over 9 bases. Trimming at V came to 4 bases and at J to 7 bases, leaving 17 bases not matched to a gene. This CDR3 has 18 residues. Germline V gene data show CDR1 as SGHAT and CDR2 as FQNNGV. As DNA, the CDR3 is TGTGCCAGCAGCTCCGACCTTTACCGGGACAGGGCCGGGAACATTCAGTACTTC. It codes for CASSSDLYRDRAGNIQYF.

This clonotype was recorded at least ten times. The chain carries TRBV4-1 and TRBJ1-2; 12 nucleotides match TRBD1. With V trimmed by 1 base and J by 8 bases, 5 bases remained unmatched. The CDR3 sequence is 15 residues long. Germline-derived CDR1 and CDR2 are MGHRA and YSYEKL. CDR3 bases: TGCGCCAGCAGCCAAGCGGGACAGGGGGCGCGAGGCTACACCTTC. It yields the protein CASSQAGQGARGYTF.

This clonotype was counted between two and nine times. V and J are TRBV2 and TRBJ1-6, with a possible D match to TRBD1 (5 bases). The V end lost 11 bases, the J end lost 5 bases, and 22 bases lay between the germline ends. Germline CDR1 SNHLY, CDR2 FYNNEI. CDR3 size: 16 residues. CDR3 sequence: CAWGDSSPGNNSPLHF. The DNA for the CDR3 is TGTGCCTGGGGGGATTCCTCACCAGGGAATAATTCACCCCTCCACTTT.

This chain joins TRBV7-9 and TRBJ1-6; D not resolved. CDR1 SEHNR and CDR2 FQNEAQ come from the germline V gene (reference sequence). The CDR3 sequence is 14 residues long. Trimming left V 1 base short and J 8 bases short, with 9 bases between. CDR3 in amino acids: CASSLGYRDSPLHF. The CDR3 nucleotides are TGTGCCAGCAGCTTAGGGTATCGGGATTCACCCCTCCACTTT. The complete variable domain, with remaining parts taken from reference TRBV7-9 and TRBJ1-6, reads DTGVSQNPRHKITKRGQNVTFRCDPISEHNRLYWYRQTLGQGPEFLTYFQNEAQLEKSRLLSDRFSAERPKGSFSTLEIQRTEQGDSAMYLCASSLGYRDSPLHFGNGTRLTVT.

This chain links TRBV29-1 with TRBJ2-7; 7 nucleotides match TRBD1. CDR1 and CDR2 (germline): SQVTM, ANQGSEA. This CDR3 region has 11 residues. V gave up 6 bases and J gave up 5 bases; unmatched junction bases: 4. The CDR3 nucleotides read TGCAGCGTCGGACAGGCAGACGAGCAGTACTTC. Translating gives CSVGQADEQYF.

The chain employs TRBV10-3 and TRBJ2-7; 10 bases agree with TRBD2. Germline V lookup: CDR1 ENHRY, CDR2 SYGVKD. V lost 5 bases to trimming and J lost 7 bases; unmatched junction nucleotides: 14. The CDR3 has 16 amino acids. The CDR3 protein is CAISNTLSGRAQEQYF. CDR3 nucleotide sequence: TGTGCCATCAGTAATACCCTCAGCGGGAGGGCCCAAGAGCAGTACTTC.

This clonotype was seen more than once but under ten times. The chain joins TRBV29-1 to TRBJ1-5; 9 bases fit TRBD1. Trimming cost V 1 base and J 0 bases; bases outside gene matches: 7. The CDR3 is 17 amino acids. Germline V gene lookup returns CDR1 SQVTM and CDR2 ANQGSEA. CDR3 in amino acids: CSVEAPGQGYSNQPQHF. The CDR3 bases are TGCAGCGTTGAAGCCCCGGGACAGGGTTATAGCAATCAGCCCCAGCATTTT.

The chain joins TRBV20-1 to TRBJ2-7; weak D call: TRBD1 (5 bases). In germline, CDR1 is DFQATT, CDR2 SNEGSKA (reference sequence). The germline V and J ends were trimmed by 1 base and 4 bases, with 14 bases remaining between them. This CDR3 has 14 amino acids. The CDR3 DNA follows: TGCAGTGCTAGAGTGTCCGAAAAGGGGTACGAGCAGTACTTC. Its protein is CSARVSEKGYEQYF.

The chain's CDR3 is CASTPGRLTGELFF. Written as DNA, the CDR3 is TGTGCCAGCACCCCGGGACGTTTAACCGGGGAGCTGTTTTTT. The genes are TRBV12-3 or TRBV12-4 and TRBJ2-2; the D call may be TRBD1 or TRBD2 (5 bases each). Deletions cut 7 bases from V and 5 bases from J, with 14 bases between. The CDR3 totals 14 residues.

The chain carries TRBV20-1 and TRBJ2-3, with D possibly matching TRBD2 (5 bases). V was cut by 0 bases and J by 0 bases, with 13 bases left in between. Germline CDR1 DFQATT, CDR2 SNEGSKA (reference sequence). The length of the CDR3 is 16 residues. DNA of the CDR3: TGCAGTGCTAGAGATCTATTGAGGGTTAGCACAGATACGCAGTATTTT. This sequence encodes CSARDLLRVSTDTQYF.

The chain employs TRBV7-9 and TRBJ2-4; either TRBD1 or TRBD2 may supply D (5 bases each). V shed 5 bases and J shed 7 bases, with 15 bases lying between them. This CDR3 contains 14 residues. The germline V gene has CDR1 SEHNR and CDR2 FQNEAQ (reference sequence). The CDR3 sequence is CASSPRDGDNIQYF. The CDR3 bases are TGTGCCAGCAGCCCCAGGGACGGAGATAACATTCAGTACTTC.

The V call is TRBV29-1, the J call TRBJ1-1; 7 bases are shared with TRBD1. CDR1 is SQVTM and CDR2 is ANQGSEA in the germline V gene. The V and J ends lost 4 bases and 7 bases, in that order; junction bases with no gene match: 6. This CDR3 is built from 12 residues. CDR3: CSVANRGNEAFF. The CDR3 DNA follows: TGCAGCGTTGCGAACAGGGGTAATGAAGCTTTCTTT.

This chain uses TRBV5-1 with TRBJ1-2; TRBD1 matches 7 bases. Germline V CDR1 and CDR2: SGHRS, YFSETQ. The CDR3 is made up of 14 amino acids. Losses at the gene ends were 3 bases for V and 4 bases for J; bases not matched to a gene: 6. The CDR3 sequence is CASSSRTGPYGYTF. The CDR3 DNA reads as TGCGCCAGCAGCTCCAGGACAGGACCCTATGGCTACACCTTC. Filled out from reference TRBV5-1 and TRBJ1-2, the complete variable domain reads KAGVTQTPRYLIKTRGQQVTLSCSPISGHRSVSWYQQTPGQGLQFLFEYFSETQRNKGNFPGRFSGRQFSNSRSEMNVSTLELGDSALYLCASSSRTGPYGYTFGSGTRLTVV.

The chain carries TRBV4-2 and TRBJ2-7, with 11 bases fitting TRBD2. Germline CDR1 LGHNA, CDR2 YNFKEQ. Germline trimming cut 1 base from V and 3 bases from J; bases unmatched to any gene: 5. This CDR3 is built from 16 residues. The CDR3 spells CASSQVGTSGYYEQYF. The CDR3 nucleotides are TGTGCCAGCAGCCAAGTTGGGACTAGCGGTTACTACGAGCAGTACTTC.

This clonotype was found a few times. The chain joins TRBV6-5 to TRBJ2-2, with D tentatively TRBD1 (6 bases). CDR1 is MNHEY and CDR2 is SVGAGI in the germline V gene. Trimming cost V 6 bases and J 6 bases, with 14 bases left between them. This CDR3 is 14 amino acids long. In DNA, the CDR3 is TGTGCCAGCAGCTACCAGACAGGAGCCGGGGAGCTGTTTTTT. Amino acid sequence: CASSYQTGAGELFF.

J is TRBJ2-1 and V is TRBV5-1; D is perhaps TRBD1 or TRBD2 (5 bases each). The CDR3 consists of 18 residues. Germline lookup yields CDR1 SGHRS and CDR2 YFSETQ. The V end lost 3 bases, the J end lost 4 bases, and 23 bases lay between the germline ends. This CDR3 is CASSWGSSGGGPYNEQFF. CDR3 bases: TGCGCCAGCAGCTGGGGGTCTTCTGGTGGGGGACCATACAATGAGCAGTTCTTC.

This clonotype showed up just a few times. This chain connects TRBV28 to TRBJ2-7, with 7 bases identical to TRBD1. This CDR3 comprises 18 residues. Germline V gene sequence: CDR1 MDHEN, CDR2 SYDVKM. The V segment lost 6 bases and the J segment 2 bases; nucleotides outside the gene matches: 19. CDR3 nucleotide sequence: TGTGCCAGCAGAACCCCCGACAGGGCTACCAAGGGAACCTACGAGCAGTACTTC. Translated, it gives CASRTPDRATKGTYEQYF.